Following are 13 T cell receptor beta chains from one sample sequenced in a study of CD8 T cells in Susac syndrome. With random hexamers, about 0.5 to 1 ug RNA was reverse transcribed. TCRdb independently ran MiXCR on the immunoSEQ multiplex PCR reads; one entry per CDR3 protein. Of 95,000 to 150,000 distinct CDR3 sequences in the sample, 96% were seen once. The sample was CD4+ T cells from PBMCs. The receptor source for this set is a human donor with Susac syndrome.

The chain links TRBV4-1 to TRBJ2-7; 7 bases match TRBD1. The V segment lost 4 bases and the J segment 1 base; nucleotides outside the gene matches: 7. The CDR3 covers 15 residues. Germline CDR1 MGHRA, CDR2 YSYEKL. The CDR3 here is CASSPSGTASYEQYF. The CDR3, as DNA: TGCGCCAGCAGCCCCTCCGGGACAGCTTCCTACGAGCAGTACTTC.

The rearrangement links TRBV20-1 to TRBJ1-5; D remains ambiguous. V gave up 1 base and J gave up 9 bases, with 22 bases separating them. The germline V gene has CDR1 DFQATT and CDR2 SNEGSKA (reference sequence). The CDR3 length is 16 residues. CDR3 protein: CSARAALATRSGPQHF. For the CDR3, the DNA is TGCAGTGCTAGAGCCGCGTTAGCAACGAGGTCTGGGCCCCAGCATTTT.

The rearrangement links TRBV2 to TRBJ2-2; 7 bases line up with TRBD2. The CDR3 runs 11 residues. Trimming removed 9 bases from V and 5 bases from J; junction bases left unmatched: 0. Germline V gene sequence: CDR1 SNHLY, CDR2 FYNNEI. CDR3 sequence reads: CASSGTGELFF. The CDR3 DNA reads as TGTGCCAGTAGCGGGACCGGGGAGCTGTTTTTT.

The rearrangement joins TRBV12-3 or TRBV12-4 to TRBJ1-5; possible D gene TRBD1, 6 bases. CDR3 size: 13 residues. With 7 bases removed from V and 7 bases from J, the gap between germline ends came to 14 bases. CDR3 residues: CASTRGREQPQHF. The CDR3 DNA reads TGTGCCAGCACCAGGGGCAGGGAACAGCCCCAGCATTTT.

The rearrangement uses TRBV10-2 and TRBJ2-7; D is ambiguous. Trimming removed 2 bases from V and 4 bases from J, with 15 bases in between. This CDR3 has 15 residues. The germline V gene encodes CDR1 WSHSY and CDR2 SAAADI. The DNA of the CDR3 is TGCGCCAGCAGTGAGCCGAGGATGATGAAGTACGAGCAGTACTTC. This codes for CASSEPRMMKYEQYF.

The V gene is TRBV3-1, the J gene TRBJ2-1, with D uncertain. V lost 1 base and J lost 8, with 3 bases in between. This CDR3 contains 11 residues. The germline gives CDR1 LGHDT, CDR2 YNNKEL (reference sequence). The CDR3 DNA follows: TGTGCCAGCAGCCAAGTGGATGAGCAGTTCTTC. As protein: CASSQVDEQFF.

The chain joins TRBV2 to TRBJ2-5; 7 positions match TRBD2. The CDR3 runs 14 residues. Germline lookup yields CDR1 SNHLY and CDR2 FYNNEI. V was pared by 4 bases and J by 5 bases, with 7 bases of the junction left unmatched. CDR3 bases: TGTGCCAGCAGTGGACTAGCCCCGGGGGAGACCCAGTACTTC. As protein: CASSGLAPGETQYF. The variable domain in full, with the rest retrieved from reference TRBV2 and TRBJ2-5, is EPEVTQTPSHQVTQMGQEVILRCVPISNHLYFYWYRQILGQKVEFLVSFYNNEISEKSEIFDDQFSVERPDGSNFTLKIRSTKLEDSAMYFCASSGLAPGETQYFGPGTRLLVL.

This clonotype has more than one count but fewer than ten. The rearrangement links TRBV5-1 to TRBJ2-5; D is undetermined. This CDR3 has 14 residues. The V gene's germline CDR1 is SGHRS and CDR2 YFSETQ. V shed 0 bases and J shed 4 bases, with 10 bases lying between them. DNA of the CDR3: TGCGCCAGCAGCTTGGCCGACGGAGCAGAGACCCAGTACTTC. Residues: CASSLADGAETQYF.

The CDR3 DNA reads as TGCAGCGTGGAAAAGGGAAGCGCAGATACGCAGTATTTT. Its translation is CSVEKGSADTQYF. The V and J genes are TRBV29-1 and TRBJ2-3; no reliable D call. Germline CDR1 reads SQVTM; CDR2 reads ANQGSEA. Trimming cost V 6 bases and J 4 bases, with 14 bases left between them. The CDR3 loop spans 13 amino acids.

J is TRBJ1-1 and V is TRBV30, with D perhaps matching TRBD1 (6 bases). V lost 3 bases to trimming and J lost 8 bases, with 10 bases between them. The length of the CDR3 is 11 residues. CDR1 is GTSNPN and CDR2 is SVGIG in the germline V gene (reference sequence). The CDR3 nucleotides are TGTGCCTGGAGCCCCGACAGGGAAGCTTTCTTT. Its protein product is CAWSPDREAFF.

The chain recombines TRBV20-1 with TRBJ2-3; the match to TRBD2 covers 8 bases. The germline gives CDR1 DFQATT, CDR2 SNEGSKA (reference sequence). Trimming at V came to 5 bases and at J to 5 bases, leaving 15 bases not matched to a gene. CDR3 size: 16 residues. DNA for the CDR3: TGCAGTGCTCGATTTCTCATAGCGGGGTCCGGAGATACGCAGTATTTT. This sequence encodes CSARFLIAGSGDTQYF.

This clonotype was detected only a few times. The CDR3 DNA sequence: TGTGCCAGCAGCCTGGGGACATATGGCTACACCTTC. This codes for CASSLGTYGYTF. This chain links TRBV7-2 with TRBJ1-2, with D possibly being TRBD1 (6 bases). Trimming pared 5 bases from V and 5 bases from J, leaving 9 bases between. This CDR3 spans 12 amino acids. Germline CDR1 reads SGHTA; CDR2 reads FQGNSA.

This chain uses TRBV9 with TRBJ2-2; TRBD2 is a possible D gene (5 bases). CDR3 size: 14 residues. Germline V gene sequence: CDR1 SGDLS, CDR2 YYNGEE. Trimming removed 5 bases from V and 0 bases from J, with 8 bases in between. CDR3 nucleotides: TGTGCCAGCAGTGGACTTACGAACACCGGGGAGCTGTTTTTT. Protein product: CASSGLTNTGELFF.